This is a list of T cell receptor beta chains from one sample in a study of early T cells in non-severe SARS-CoV-2 infection. Each CDR3 protein gets one entry after TCRdb re-called the 5' RACE reads with MiXCR. This sample has tens of thousands of distinct CDR3 sequences, with over 9% found just once. Sequences were obtained from whole blood. The source is an adult who was a healthcare worker with PCR-confirmed SARS-CoV-2 infection or an uninfected control (not recorded which). The CDR3 runs from the conserved cysteine through the conserved F or W. D genes are given only for firm matches. Not all rows give a size; the values are once, few, many and, for expanded clones, a class.

NA,many,TRBJ2-1,TRBV7-8,CASSPREESYNEQFF,TGTGCCAGCAGCCCTCGCGAGGAATCCTACAATGAGCAGTTCTTC
TRBD1,many,TRBJ1-2,TRBV29-1,CSVEEQGAYGYTF,TGCAGCGTTGAGGAACAGGGGGCTTATGGCTACACCTTC
NA,few,TRBJ1-5,TRBV7-2,CASSLFGQGGQPQHF,TGTGCCAGCAGCCTCTTCGGGCAGGGCGGTCAGCCCCAGCATTTT
TRBD2,NA,TRBJ2-1,TRBV5-1,CASSANPGLSPNNEQFF,TGCGCCAGCAGCGCAAATCCGGGACTATCCCCCAACAATGAGCAGTTCTTC
NA,NA,TRBJ2-7,TRBV6-5,CASSSLIHTRQARLYEQYF,TGTGCCAGCAGTTCCCTTATACATACCAGACAGGCCCGACTCTACGAGCAGTACTTC
NA,NA,TRBJ1-5,TRBV6-2/TRBV6-3,CASSQISNQPQHF,TGTGCCAGCAGCCAGATTAGCAATCAGCCCCAGCATTTT
NA,NA,TRBJ2-3,TRBV7-2,CASSVNGPRTYSSTDTQYF,TGTGCCAGCAGCGTAAACGGGCCCCGGACGTACTCTAGCACAGATACGCAGTATTTT
TRBD1,many,TRBJ2-5,TRBV24-1,CATSAPTGGQETQYF,TGTGCCACCAGCGCTCCAACAGGGGGCCAAGAGACCCAGTACTTC
NA,NA,TRBJ2-5,TRBV11-2,CASSLGVEETQYF,TGTGCCAGCAGCTTAGGGGTAGAGGAGACCCAGTACTTC
NA,many,TRBJ2-5,TRBV4-2,CASSQVGQPTQYF,TGTGCCAGCAGCCAAGTGGGGCAGCCAACCCAGTACTTC
TRBD2,NA,TRBJ2-1,TRBV29-1,CSVESPGGDEQFF,TGCAGCGTTGAGTCCCCGGGGGGGGATGAGCAGTTCTTC
NA,NA,TRBJ2-7,TRBV7-2,CASSSSAGSYEQYF,TGTGCCAGCAGCTCATCGGCGGGCTCCTACGAGCAGTACTTC
NA,many,TRBJ1-1,TRBV19,CASSTRPSEAFF,TGTGCCAGTAGTACCCGGCCGAGTGAAGCTTTCTTT